Listed below are T cell receptor beta chains from one sample, sequenced in a study of T cell responses to AZD1222 COVID-19 vaccine. Clones were read by immunoSEQ multiplex PCR, and TCRdb kept only the in-frame ones, dropping some. The table shows roughly 150,000 clones, with roughly 88% occurring only once. This sample comprised peripheral blood, obtained 28 days after the second AZD1222 dose. All receptors come from an adult who received the AZD1222 COVID-19 vaccine. Both conserved end residues are part of each CDR3. The D gene is left open where the match is weak. Clone size, where shown, is once, few, many, or a class for clones that have expanded.

j_call | clone_size | cdr3_length | v_call | d_call | cdr3_nt | cdr3_aa
TRBJ1-5 | once | 16 | TRBV7-8 | - | TGTGCCAGCAGCCGAGGGCCCGGGACCGGGAATCAGCCCCAGCATTTT | CASSRGPGTGNQPQHF
TRBJ1-2 | - | 15 | TRBV5-4 | - | TGTGCCAGCAGTTCCCCGGGAGAAATTCTCTATGGCTACACCTTC | CASSSPGEILYGYTF
TRBJ2-2 | - | 15 | TRBV2 | - | TGTGCCTCGGGCAAGAGCGCCGCGAACACCGGGGAGCTGTTTTTT | CASGKSAANTGELFF
TRBJ2-3 | - | 16 | TRBV5-4 | TRBD2 | TGTGCCAGCAGCTTGGTAGGCGGGGGGCCCGCCCATACGCAGTATTTT | CASSLVGGGPAHTQYF
TRBJ2-2 | - | 13 | TRBV7-2 | - | TGTGCCAGCAGCCCACAGGGCTACGGGGAGCTGTTTTTT | CASSPQGYGELFF
TRBJ2-1 | - | 15 | TRBV5-6 | - | TGTGCCAGCAGCCTCCCAGGCGGCTCCTACAATGAGCAGTTCTTC | CASSLPGGSYNEQFF
TRBJ1-1 | - | 16 | TRBV6-5 | TRBD1 | TGTGCCAGCAGTTACGTTTTGCAGGGACAGGCGATTGAAGCTTTCTTT | CASSYVLQGQAIEAFF
TRBJ2-6 | - | 18 | TRBV18 | - | TGTGCCAGCTCACCACCCGGGACCACCCCCTCTGGGGCCAACGTCCTGACTTTC | CASSPPGTTPSGANVLTF
TRBJ1-5 | - | 13 | TRBV12-3/TRBV12-4 | - | TGTGCCAGCAGTTTGACGGCTAATCAGCCCCAGCATTTT | CASSLTANQPQHF
TRBJ1-2 | - | 16 | TRBV9 | TRBD1 | TGTGCCAGCAGCCCCCAGGGGGACAGGGGTCATGGTATGGATACCTTC | CASSPQGDRGHGMDTF
TRBJ2-7 | - | 15 | TRBV6-5 | TRBD1 | TGTGCCAGCACCCTATCCGCGGCAGGGGGCAAGGAGCAGTACTTC | CASTLSAAGGKEQYF
TRBJ1-1 | - | 12 | TRBV28 | - | TGTGCCAGCAGAAGGAACGAGAGGGAAGCTTTCTTT | CASRRNEREAFF
TRBJ1-1 | - | 13 | TRBV18 | - | TGTGCCAGCTCACCCTGGGGGGACACTGAAGCTTTCTTT | CASSPWGDTEAFF